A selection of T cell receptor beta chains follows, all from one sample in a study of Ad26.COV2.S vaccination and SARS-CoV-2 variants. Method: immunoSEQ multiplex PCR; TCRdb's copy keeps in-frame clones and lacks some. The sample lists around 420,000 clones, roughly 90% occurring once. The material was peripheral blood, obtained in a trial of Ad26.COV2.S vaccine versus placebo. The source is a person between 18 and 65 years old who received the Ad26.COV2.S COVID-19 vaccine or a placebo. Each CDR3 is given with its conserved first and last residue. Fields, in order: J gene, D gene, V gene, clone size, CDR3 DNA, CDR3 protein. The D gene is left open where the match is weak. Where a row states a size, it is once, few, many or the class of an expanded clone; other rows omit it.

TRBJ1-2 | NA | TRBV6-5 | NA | TGTGCCAGCAGTTACTCCGACACCATGAACTATGGCTACACCTTC | CASSYSDTMNYGYTF
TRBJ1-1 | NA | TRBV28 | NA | TGTGCCAGCAGAACCGGGGAGGACTGGGTTGGGACTGAAGCTTTCTTT | CASRTGEDWVGTEAFF
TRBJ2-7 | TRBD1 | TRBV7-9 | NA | TGTGCCAGCAGCTGGGGCTTAGGACAGGGCTACGAGCAGTACTTC | CASSWGLGQGYEQYF
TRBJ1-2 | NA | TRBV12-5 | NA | TGTGCTAGTGGTTTGGGGGGGAATGGCTACACCTTC | CASGLGGNGYTF
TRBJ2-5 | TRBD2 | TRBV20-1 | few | TGCAGTGCTAGAACTGGGCCGGGAGGATACTTC | CSARTGPGGYF
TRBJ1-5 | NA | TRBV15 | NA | TGTGCCACCAGCGCACGTACAGGGAGCAATCAGCCCCAGCATTTT | CATSARTGSNQPQHF
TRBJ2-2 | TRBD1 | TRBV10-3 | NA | TGTGCCATCAGAAGGGGACAGGGAGAGACCGGGGAGCTGTTTTTT | CAIRRGQGETGELFF
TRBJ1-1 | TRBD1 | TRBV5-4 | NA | TGTGCCAGCAGCTTGTCTAGAGGACAGGGCACTGAAGCTTTCTTT | CASSLSRGQGTEAFF
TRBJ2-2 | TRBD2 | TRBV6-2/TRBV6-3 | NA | TGTGCCAGCAGTTACTCGATGCAGCGGGGAACCACCGGGGAGCTGTTTTTT | CASSYSMQRGTTGELFF
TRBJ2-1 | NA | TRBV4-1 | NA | TGCGCCAGCAGCCTGCGGGGGCCCGAGTTGGGTGAGCAGTTCTTC | CASSLRGPELGEQFF
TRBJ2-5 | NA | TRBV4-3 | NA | TGCGCCAGCAGCCGGACCAGTGGTAGCGGTCAAGAGACCCAGTACTTC | CASSRTSGSGQETQYF
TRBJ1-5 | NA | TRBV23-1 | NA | TGCGCCAGCAGTCAATCGACCCAGGGCAAGGGAAATCAGCCCCAGCATTTT | CASSQSTQGKGNQPQHF
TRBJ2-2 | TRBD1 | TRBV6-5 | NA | TGTGCCAGCAGTTACGGGGACAGGGGCAACACCGGGGAGCTGTTTTTT | CASSYGDRGNTGELFF
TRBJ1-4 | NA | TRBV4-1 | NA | TGCGCCAGCAGCCAGCCCCCAAGGGACGGTAATGAAAAACTGTTTTTT | CASSQPPRDGNEKLFF
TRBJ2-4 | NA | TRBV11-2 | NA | TGTGCCAGCAGTTCCCGCTGGCCGGAGGAACTAGCCAAAAACATTCAGTACTTC | CASSSRWPEELAKNIQYF
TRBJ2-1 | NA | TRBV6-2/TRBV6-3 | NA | TGTGCCAGCAGCCCAAGGGAGGAAAACAATGAGCAGTTCTTC | CASSPREENNEQFF
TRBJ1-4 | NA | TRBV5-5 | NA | TGTGCCAGCAGCTTGGCCAGGGCGGGGACTAATGAAAAACTGTTTTTT | CASSLARAGTNEKLFF
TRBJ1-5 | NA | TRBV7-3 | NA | TGTGCCAGCAGCTTAGGGGCAATTCAGGGTCAGCCCCAGCATTTT | CASSLGAIQGQPQHF
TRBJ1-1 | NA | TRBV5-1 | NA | TGCGCCAGCAGCTTGGCCGATGACACTGAAGCTTTCTTT | CASSLADDTEAFF
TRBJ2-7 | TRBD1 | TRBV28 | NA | TGTGCCAGCATCTCTTTACAGGGGGGCAACTACGAGCAGTACTTC | CASISLQGGNYEQYF
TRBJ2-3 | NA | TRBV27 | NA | TGTGCCAGCTCGCCCCCCTTCAGGGATACGCAGTATTTT | CASSPPFRDTQYF
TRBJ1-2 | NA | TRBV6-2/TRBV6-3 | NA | TGTGCCAGCAGTTACCCAACGGGGGGGCTGCGCGTCAACTATGGCTACACCTTC | CASSYPTGGLRVNYGYTF
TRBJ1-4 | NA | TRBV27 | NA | TGTGCCAGCAGCTTGATTCTCCCGACAGGACTTGAAAAACTGTTTTTT | CASSLILPTGLEKLFF
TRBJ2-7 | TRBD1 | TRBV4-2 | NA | TGTGCCAGCAGCTACACAGGGGGCCCCCTCTCCTACGAGCAGTACTTC | CASSYTGGPLSYEQYF
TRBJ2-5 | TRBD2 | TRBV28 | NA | TGTGCCAGCAGTCCCCATACTCGGGGGGTCCAAGAGACCCAGTACTTC | CASSPHTRGVQETQYF
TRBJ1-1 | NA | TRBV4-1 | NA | TGCGCCAGCAGCCAAGATATTTTCCCGAACACTGAAGCTTTCTTT | CASSQDIFPNTEAFF
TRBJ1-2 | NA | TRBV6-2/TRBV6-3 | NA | TGTGCCAGCAGTTACTCCCTACCGGCGGCTAACTATGGCTACACCTTC | CASSYSLPAANYGYTF
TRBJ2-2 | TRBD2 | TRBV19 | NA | TGTGCCAGTAGTAACGGACTAGCGGGCGCGAACACCGGGGAGCTGTTTTTT | CASSNGLAGANTGELFF
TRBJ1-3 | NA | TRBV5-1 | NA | TGCGCCAGCAGCTTGGGGGGAACTGGACAGAGCTCTGGAAACACCATATATTTT | CASSLGGTGQSSGNTIYF